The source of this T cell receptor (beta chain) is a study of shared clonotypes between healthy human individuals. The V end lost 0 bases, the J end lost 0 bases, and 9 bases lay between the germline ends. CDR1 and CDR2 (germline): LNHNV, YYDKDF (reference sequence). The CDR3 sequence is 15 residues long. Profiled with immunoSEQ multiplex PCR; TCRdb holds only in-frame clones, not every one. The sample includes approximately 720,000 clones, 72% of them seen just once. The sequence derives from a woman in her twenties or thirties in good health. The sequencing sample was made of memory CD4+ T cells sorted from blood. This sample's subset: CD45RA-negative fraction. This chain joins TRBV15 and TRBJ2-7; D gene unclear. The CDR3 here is CATSRELISSYEQYF. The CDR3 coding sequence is TGTGCCACCAGCAGAGAACTCATTAGCTCCTACGAGCAGTACTTC.